The 14 T cell receptor beta chains listed next were all sequenced from one sample in a study of regulatory and conventional T cells in RAG deficiency. Repertoires were generated with immunoSEQ multiplex PCR, while TCRdb's copy carries only in-frame clones and drops some. The sample has fewer than 40,000 clones, roughly 76% seen once. Conventional CD4+ T cells were sorted from blood as CD25-low CD127-high cells. The same sample was also used in a study of regulatory T cells. Per that paper: The PCR used 52 TRBV and 13 TRBJ primers.

The sequenced material came from CD4+ effector T cells sorted from blood. The receptor source for this set is a human donor in good health.

The chain uses TRBV5-1 and TRBJ2-3, with 10 bases that match TRBD2. With V trimmed by 0 bases and J by 5 bases, 6 bases remained unmatched. The CDR3 length is 16 residues. The germline gives CDR1 SGHRS, CDR2 YFSETQ. The chain's CDR3 is CASSLATSGARDTQYF. The CDR3 DNA follows: TGCGCCAGCAGCTTGGCAACTAGCGGGGCGAGAGATACGCAGTATTTT.

The V gene is TRBV7-9, the J gene TRBJ1-2, with TRBD1 as a possible D gene (5 bases). The CDR3 has 13 amino acids. CDR1 and CDR2 (germline): SEHNR, FQNEAQ (reference sequence). The germline V and J ends were trimmed by 5 bases and 9 bases, with 16 bases remaining between them. CDR3 in DNA: TGTGCCAGCAGCGAGAGTGGGGGGAACCGCTACACCTTC. Its translation is CASSESGGNRYTF.

V gene TRBV28 combines with J gene TRBJ2-3; tentative D call: TRBD1 (6 bases). Germline values: CDR1 MDHEN, CDR2 SYDVKM. The CDR3 runs to 15 residues. V shed 2 bases and J shed 4 bases, with 13 bases lying between them. CDR3 DNA: TGTGCCAGCAGTTTACAAACCTACAGGGCAGATACGCAGTATTTT. It encodes CASSLQTYRADTQYF.

This clone was recorded a few times. The CDR3 sequence is CASSPNRVGNTIYF. The CDR3 nucleotides read TGTGCCAGCTCACCTAACAGGGTCGGGAACACCATATATTTT. V is TRBV18 and J is TRBJ1-3; possibly TRBD1 for D (6 bases). V lost 3 bases, J lost 7 bases, and 13 bases lay in between. CDR1 KGHSH and CDR2 LQKENI come from the germline V gene. The CDR3 runs 14 residues.

This clone was counted between two and nine times. Other DNA sequences from this sample encode an identical CDR3 as well. V gene TRBV7-8 combines with J gene TRBJ1-1; D not certain. Per germline, CDR1 SGHVS and CDR2 FQNEAQ. The length of the CDR3 is 13 residues. V was cut by 3 bases and J by 1 base, with 6 bases left in between. The CDR3 reads CASSLEGNTEAFF. CDR3 DNA: TGTGCCAGCAGCTTGGAGGGGAACACTGAAGCTTTCTTT.

V usage is TRBV25-1 and J usage is TRBJ1-1, with D maybe TRBD1 (5 bases). The germline V and J ends were trimmed by 2 bases and 1 base, with 5 bases remaining between them. The CDR3 runs to 13 residues. From germline, CDR1 is MGHDK and CDR2 SYGVNS. CDR3 nucleotides: TGTGCCAGCAGTGAAGACAGGAACACTGAAGCTTTCTTT. Its protein is CASSEDRNTEAFF.

The chain combines TRBV5-1 with TRBJ2-2; a weak D match, TRBD1 (5 bases). V was trimmed by 10 bases and J by 6 bases, leaving 13 bases between them. Germline CDR1 SGHRS, CDR2 YFSETQ. This CDR3 spans 12 amino acids. CDR3 DNA sequence: TGCGCCTGTAATAACAGGCCCGGGGAGCTGTTTTTT. This encodes CACNNRPGELFF.

The chain combines TRBV2 with TRBJ2-7; 7 bases are shared with TRBD1. CDR3 length equals 13 residues. In germline, CDR1 is SNHLY, CDR2 FYNNEI. V trimming: 10 bases; J trimming: 6 bases; junction bases outside the gene matches: 12. CDR3 DNA: TGTGCCACGAGGGGGCCTCCTTTTGGCGAGCAGTACTTC. It is translated as CATRGPPFGEQYF.

The CDR3 protein is CASSLWDRENIQYF. CDR3 DNA: TGTGCCAGCAGCTTGTGGGACAGGGAAAACATTCAGTACTTC. The V call is TRBV5-4, the J call TRBJ2-4, with 9 nucleotides matching TRBD1. The V gene's germline CDR1 is SGHNT and CDR2 YYREEE (reference sequence). The CDR3 has 14 residues. After removal of 1 base from V and 5 bases from J, the junction contained 1 base not matched to a gene.

This chain connects TRBV18 to TRBJ1-2; 7 bases match TRBD1. V shed 3 bases and J 6 bases; nucleotides not matched to a gene: 4. Per the germline V gene, CDR1 is KGHSH and CDR2 is LQKENI. This CDR3 contains 13 residues. This CDR3 reads CASSPTGKNGYTF. The CDR3 DNA reads TGTGCCAGCTCACCGACAGGGAAGAATGGCTACACCTTC.

This clone has just a few counts. The chain uses TRBV5-4 and TRBJ2-7; 9 bases are a match to TRBD1. Germline assignment: CDR1 SGHNT and CDR2 YYREEE (reference sequence). V shed 4 bases, J shed 2 bases, and the junction held 10 bases outside the gene matches. CDR3 size: 16 residues. The CDR3 spells CASSPSGQGLPYEQYF. As DNA, the CDR3 is TGTGCCAGCAGCCCGAGTGGACAGGGGCTACCCTACGAGCAGTACTTC.

This clone came up a few times. The rearrangement uses TRBV5-4 and TRBJ2-2; D perhaps matches TRBD1 (6 bases). V lost 0 bases and J lost 4, with 13 bases in between. Germline-derived CDR1 and CDR2 are SGHNT and YYREEE (reference sequence). The CDR3 sequence is 16 residues long. The CDR3 loop is CASSLAQGPFTGELFF. The DNA for the CDR3 is TGTGCCAGCAGCTTGGCGCAGGGGCCGTTCACCGGGGAGCTGTTTTTT.

The rearrangement joins TRBV6-5 to TRBJ2-5; possibly TRBD1 for D (5 bases). Germline V gene sequence: CDR1 MNHEY, CDR2 SVGAGI. The length of the CDR3 is 15 residues. V was shortened by 6 bases and J by 5 bases, with 19 bases between the two germline ends. The CDR3 nucleotides are TGTGCCAGCAGCTACCAGTTCAGGGTGTTGGAGACCCAGTACTTC. As protein: CASSYQFRVLETQYF.

The gene calls are TRBV6-5 and TRBJ2-7; tentatively, D is TRBD2 (6 bases). The V and J ends lost 4 bases and 1 base respectively, with 11 bases between them. There are 14 residues in the CDR3. Germline V gives CDR1 MNHEY, CDR2 SVGAGI. CDR3 nucleotide sequence: TGTGCCAGCAGTTTCTTGGGGGGTTCCTACGAGCAGTACTTC. It specifies CASSFLGGSYEQYF.